This T cell receptor (beta chain) appears in the sequencing data of a study of beta chain features in type 1 diabetes. Study-wide results and limits: For TCRB rearrangement, an influence of HLA type remained unresolved here.

The CDR3 spans 14 residues. V was clipped by 2 bases and J by 4 bases, with 12 bases between them. The germline gives CDR1 SGHDT, CDR2 YYEEEE. A note on this clone: Its specificity is not known.

A single heparinised draw of roughly 120 mL on average was taken per donor. Isolation of CD4+ naive, central memory, regulatory and stem cell-like memory cells was achieved by sorting via CD45RO/CCR7/CD25/CD127/CD95/CD27. Investigators reverse transcribed all isolated RNA, so they sequenced expressed TCRB transcripts. Repertoires were generated with immunoSEQ multiplex PCR, while TCRdb's copy carries only in-frame clones and drops some. The sample lists 200,000 to 300,000 clones, 13% to 15% occurring once. V and J are TRBV5-6 and TRBJ1-2; TRBD1 might be the D (6 bases). Material: naive CD4+ T cells from blood. This TCR derives from a woman between 40 and 50 years old in good health. The chain's CDR3 is CASSFRGQSYGYTF. For the CDR3, the DNA is TGTGCCAGCAGCTTCCGTGGACAGAGCTATGGCTACACCTTC.